These T cell receptor beta chains were read from a single sample in a study of response to subunit inactivated influenza vaccine. One entry per CDR3 protein results from TCRdb running MiXCR on the RT-PCR reads. The table has approximately 520,000 distinct CDR3 sequences, around 25% seen once. The sample here was CD4+ T cells sorted from PBMCs, taken more than 4 days after vaccination. These receptors came from a man in his fifties who received an inactivated influenza vaccine. Both conserved end residues are part of each CDR3. A D gene is named only where the DNA matches it firmly. Expanded clones are given a class, and other clones once, few, many or no size at all.

size: few; D: -; J: TRBJ2-3; V: TRBV20-1; CDR3: CSARDAGFSTDTQYF; DNA: TGCAGTGCTAGAGATGCGGGGTTTAGCACAGATACGCAGTATTTT
size: -; D: TRBD1; J: TRBJ2-7; V: TRBV11-2; CDR3: CASRTAPTGTGPLEQYF; DNA: TGTGCCAGCAGGACCGCCCCGACCGGGACAGGACCCCTCGAGCAGTACTTC
size: few; D: -; J: TRBJ2-5; V: TRBV20-1; CDR3: CSARWGQETQYF; DNA: TGCAGTGCTAGATGGGGCCAAGAGACCCAGTACTTC
size: -; D: -; J: TRBJ2-5; V: TRBV4-2; CDR3: CASSQGNGVPETQYF; DNA: TGTGCCAGCAGCCAAGGAAATGGGGTGCCAGAGACCCAGTACTTC
size: few; D: -; J: TRBJ2-7; V: TRBV7-8; CDR3: CASSPTPGLTYEQYF; DNA: TGTGCCAGCAGCCCAACGCCGGGACTTACCTACGAGCAGTACTTC
size: -; D: -; J: TRBJ2-5; V: TRBV12-3/TRBV12-4; CDR3: CASSAPGTQYF; DNA: TGTGCCAGCAGTGCGCCGGGGACCCAGTACTTC
size: -; D: TRBD1; J: TRBJ1-5; V: TRBV28; CDR3: CASSDRGTQPQHF; DNA: TGTGCCAGCAGTGACAGGGGAACTCAGCCCCAGCATTTT
size: many; D: -; J: TRBJ2-3; V: TRBV7-8; CDR3: CASKYGATTDTQYF; DNA: TGTGCCAGCAAGTATGGGGCGACCACAGATACGCAGTATTTT
size: few; D: -; J: TRBJ2-7; V: TRBV12-3/TRBV12-4; CDR3: CASSFSPPAAYEQYF; DNA: TGTGCCAGCAGTTTTTCCCCCCCGGCGGCCTACGAGCAGTACTTC
size: -; D: -; J: TRBJ2-7; V: TRBV7-2; CDR3: CASSSTSRQGGYEQYF; DNA: TGTGCCAGCAGCTCCACCTCGCGGCAGGGTGGCTACGAGCAGTACTTC
size: -; D: -; J: TRBJ1-5; V: TRBV10-3; CDR3: CAIRDEAFNQPQHF; DNA: TGTGCCATCCGGGACGAAGCTTTCAATCAGCCCCAGCATTTT
size: -; D: -; J: TRBJ1-3; V: TRBV6-2/TRBV6-3; CDR3: CASSWGRISGNTIYF; DNA: TGTGCCAGCAGTTGGGGACGGATATCTGGAAACACCATATATTTT
size: few; D: -; J: TRBJ1-4; V: TRBV3-1; CDR3: CASSQDLWTEEKLFF; DNA: TGTGCCAGCAGCCAAGATTTGTGGACAGAAGAAAAACTGTTTTTT
size: many; D: -; J: TRBJ1-1; V: TRBV7-6; CDR3: CASSRGPANTEAFF; DNA: TGTGCCAGCAGCAGGGGTCCGGCGAACACTGAAGCTTTCTTT
size: -; D: TRBD2; J: TRBJ2-1; V: TRBV5-1; CDR3: CASSLATSGRGNEQFF; DNA: TGCGCCAGCAGCTTGGCTACTAGCGGTCGGGGCAATGAGCAGTTCTTC
size: few; D: TRBD1; J: TRBJ1-1; V: TRBV5-1; CDR3: CASKRQGLAQQNTEAFF; DNA: TGCGCCAGCAAACGACAGGGGTTGGCCCAGCAGAACACTGAAGCTTTCTTT
size: few; D: -; J: TRBJ2-3; V: TRBV20-1; CDR3: CSARVGGLTDTQYF; DNA: TGCAGTGCTAGAGTGGGGGGACTTACAGATACGCAGTATTTT
size: -; D: -; J: TRBJ1-6; V: TRBV5-6; CDR3: CASSFDGRSYNSPLHF; DNA: TGTGCCAGCAGCTTCGACGGACGCTCCTATAATTCACCCCTCCACTTT
size: -; D: TRBD1; J: TRBJ2-3; V: TRBV2; CDR3: CASLRGTGSDTQYF; DNA: TGTGCCAGCCTTAGGGGGACAGGGTCAGATACGCAGTATTTT
size: few; D: TRBD2; J: TRBJ2-2; V: TRBV30; CDR3: CAWSPGTSVAGELFF; DNA: TGTGCCTGGAGTCCCGGGACTAGCGTTGCCGGGGAGCTGTTTTTT
size: -; D: TRBD2; J: TRBJ2-3; V: TRBV6-5; CDR3: CASSYFSTFTSVSTDTQYF; DNA: TGTGCCAGCAGTTACTTCTCCACCTTTACTAGCGTTAGCACAGATACGCAGTATTTT
size: few; D: TRBD2; J: TRBJ2-2; V: TRBV29-1; CDR3: CSGTGTSGEHTGELFF; DNA: TGCAGCGGCACCGGGACTAGCGGGGAGCACACCGGGGAGCTGTTTTTT
size: -; D: TRBD2; J: TRBJ2-1; V: TRBV5-8; CDR3: CASSILTSGPFNEQFF; DNA: TGTGCCAGCAGCATTCTAACTAGCGGTCCCTTCAATGAGCAGTTCTTC
size: few; D: -; J: TRBJ2-5; V: TRBV29-1; CDR3: CSVEEGGIETQYF; DNA: TGCAGCGTTGAAGAGGGTGGGATAGAGACCCAGTACTTC
size: few; D: -; J: TRBJ1-4; V: TRBV12-3/TRBV12-4; CDR3: CASSFWGGAREKLFF; DNA: TGTGCCAGCAGTTTCTGGGGTGGGGCTCGGGAAAAACTGTTTTTT
size: -; D: TRBD1; J: TRBJ2-3; V: TRBV11-2; CDR3: CASSLQGSGTGSTDTQYF; DNA: TGTGCCAGCAGCCTCCAAGGGTCCGGGACAGGGTCGACAGATACGCAGTATTTT
size: few; D: -; J: TRBJ1-2; V: TRBV7-2; CDR3: CASSPRAQPYGYTF; DNA: TGTGCCAGCAGCCCCCGGGCCCAACCCTATGGCTACACCTTC
size: -; D: -; J: TRBJ2-3; V: TRBV7-3; CDR3: CASSPSSLPGDTQYF; DNA: TGTGCCAGCAGCCCTAGCAGCCTCCCCGGTGATACGCAGTATTTT
size: -; D: TRBD1; J: TRBJ2-3; V: TRBV7-2; CDR3: CASSQGQGAVDTQYF; DNA: TGTGCCAGCAGCCAAGGACAGGGTGCGGTGGATACGCAGTATTTT
size: -; D: -; J: TRBJ1-6; V: TRBV20-1; CDR3: CSARRGDPGSPLHF; DNA: TGCAGTGCTAGACGCGGGGACCCCGGTTCACCCCTCCACTTT
size: once; D: -; J: TRBJ2-3; V: TRBV7-9; CDR3: CASSSVARTSDTQYF; DNA: TGTGCCAGCAGCTCAGTAGCCAGGACCTCAGATACGCAGTATTTT
size: -; D: -; J: TRBJ1-1; V: TRBV20-1; CDR3: CSAPDPRGTEAFF; DNA: TGCAGTGCTCCAGATCCCAGGGGAACTGAAGCTTTCTTT
size: -; D: -; J: TRBJ2-5; V: TRBV6-2/TRBV6-3; CDR3: CASNKQNQETQYF; DNA: TGTGCCAGCAACAAACAGAACCAAGAGACCCAGTACTTC
size: few; D: -; J: TRBJ1-5; V: TRBV7-9; CDR3: CASSSTRLPEGQPQHF; DNA: TGTGCCAGCAGCTCGACCAGACTCCCCGAGGGTCAGCCCCAGCATTTT
size: -; D: -; J: TRBJ2-7; V: TRBV9; CDR3: CASSPDATATYEQYF; DNA: TGTGCCAGCAGCCCAGACGCGACGGCGACCTACGAGCAGTACTTC
size: -; D: TRBD1; J: TRBJ1-2; V: TRBV6-5; CDR3: CASSYRGQGAYGYTF; DNA: TGTGCCAGCAGTTACCGGGGACAGGGGGCCTATGGCTACACCTTC
size: once; D: TRBD2; J: TRBJ2-3; V: TRBV4-2; CDR3: CASSQVRSPSGTTTDTQYF; DNA: TGTGCCAGCAGCCAAGTCAGGTCCCCCAGCGGGACTACCACAGATACGCAGTATTTT
size: -; D: TRBD2; J: TRBJ2-1; V: TRBV6-5; CDR3: CASSYSASGRASEQFF; DNA: TGTGCCAGCAGTTACTCGGCTAGCGGGAGGGCCAGTGAGCAGTTCTTC
size: many; D: -; J: TRBJ2-7; V: TRBV20-1; CDR3: CSAPRTNSYEQYF; DNA: TGCAGTGCTCCCAGGACAAACTCCTACGAGCAGTACTTC
size: many; D: -; J: TRBJ1-3; V: TRBV4-2; CDR3: CASSPGADYDLPGDTIYF; DNA: TGTGCCAGCAGCCCGGGGGCGGACTATGACCTACCTGGAGACACCATATATTTT
size: many; D: -; J: TRBJ2-7; V: TRBV12-3/TRBV12-4; CDR3: CASSTGRVGEQYF; DNA: TGTGCCAGCAGTACCGGGCGCGTGGGCGAGCAGTACTTC
size: many; D: -; J: TRBJ2-3; V: TRBV10-3; CDR3: CAISDFLGTDTQYF; DNA: TGTGCCATCAGTGACTTCCTCGGCACAGATACGCAGTATTTT
size: -; D: TRBD1; J: TRBJ1-5; V: TRBV6-1; CDR3: CASSPTDRGNQPQHF; DNA: TGTGCCAGCAGCCCAACCGACAGGGGCAATCAGCCCCAGCATTTT
size: -; D: TRBD2; J: TRBJ2-7; V: TRBV19; CDR3: CASSISGGRAAYEQYF; DNA: TGTGCCAGTAGTATTTCGGGGGGTCGAGCTGCCTACGAGCAGTACTTC
size: -; D: -; J: TRBJ2-3; V: TRBV3-1; CDR3: CASSQVGTQYF; DNA: TGTGCCAGCAGCCAAGTGGGCACGCAGTATTTT
size: once; D: TRBD1; J: TRBJ2-3; V: TRBV5-1; CDR3: CASSPGTATYTDTQYF; DNA: TGCGCCAGCAGCCCCGGGACAGCAACATACACAGATACGCAGTATTTT
size: few; D: TRBD2; J: TRBJ2-2; V: TRBV20-1; CDR3: CSARSLRGRAPTGELFF; DNA: TGCAGTGCTAGGTCCCTTCGCGGGAGGGCCCCCACCGGGGAGCTGTTTTTT
size: -; D: TRBD1; J: TRBJ2-2; V: TRBV20-1; CDR3: CSARGGTGVNTGELFF; DNA: TGCAGTGCTAGAGGAGGGACAGGGGTTAACACCGGGGAGCTGTTTTTT